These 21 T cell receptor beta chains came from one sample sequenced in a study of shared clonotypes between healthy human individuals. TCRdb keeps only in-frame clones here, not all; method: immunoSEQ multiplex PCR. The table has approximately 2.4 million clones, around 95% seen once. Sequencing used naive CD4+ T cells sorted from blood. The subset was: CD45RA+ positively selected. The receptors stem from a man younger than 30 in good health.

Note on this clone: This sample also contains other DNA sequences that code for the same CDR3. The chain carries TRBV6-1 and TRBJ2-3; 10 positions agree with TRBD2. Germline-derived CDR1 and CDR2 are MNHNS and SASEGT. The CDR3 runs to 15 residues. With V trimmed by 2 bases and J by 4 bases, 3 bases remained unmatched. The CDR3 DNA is TGTGCCAGCAGTGAACTAGCGGGAGTGGCAGATACGCAGTATTTT. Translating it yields CASSELAGVADTQYF.

CDR3: CASSPSTGGVGETQYF. In DNA, the CDR3 is TGTGCCAGCAGTCCCTCGACAGGGGGCGTTGGAGAGACCCAGTACTTC. The J gene is TRBJ2-5, the V gene TRBV6-6; 10 bases match TRBD1. Germline V gene lookup returns CDR1 MNHNY and CDR2 SVGAGI (reference sequence). CDR3 size: 16 residues. The V and J ends lost 5 bases and 4 bases, in that order; junction bases with no gene match: 10.

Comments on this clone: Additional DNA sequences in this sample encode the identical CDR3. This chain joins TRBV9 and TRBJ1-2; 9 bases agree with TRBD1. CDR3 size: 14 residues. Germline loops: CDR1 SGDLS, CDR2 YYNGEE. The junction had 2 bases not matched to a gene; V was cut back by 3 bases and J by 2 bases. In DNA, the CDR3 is TGTGCCAGCAGCGAGGGGACAGGGAACTATGGCTACACCTTC. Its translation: CASSEGTGNYGYTF.

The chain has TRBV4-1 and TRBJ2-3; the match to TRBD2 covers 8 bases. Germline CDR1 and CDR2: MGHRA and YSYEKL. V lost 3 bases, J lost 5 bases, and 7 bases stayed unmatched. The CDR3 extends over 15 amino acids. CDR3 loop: CASSQLFLAGDTQYF. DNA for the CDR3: TGCGCCAGCAGCCAGCTATTTCTAGCGGGAGATACGCAGTATTTT.

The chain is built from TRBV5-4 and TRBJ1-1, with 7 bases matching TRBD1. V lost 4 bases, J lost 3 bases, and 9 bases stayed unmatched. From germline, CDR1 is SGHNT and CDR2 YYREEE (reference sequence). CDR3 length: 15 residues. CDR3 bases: TGTGCCAGCAGCCTCCCGGGACAGCGAGACACTGAAGCTTTCTTT. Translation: CASSLPGQRDTEAFF.

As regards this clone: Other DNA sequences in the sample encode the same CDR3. Written as DNA, the CDR3 is TGCGCCAGCAGCTTGGCCGGGGTTAGCGGGGAGACCCAGTACTTC. Translation gives CASSLAGVSGETQYF. This sequence joins TRBV5-1 and TRBJ2-5; 7 bases agree with TRBD2. The V gene's germline CDR1 is SGHRS and CDR2 YFSETQ. The CDR3 extends over 15 amino acids. J was trimmed by 5 bases and V by 0 bases; bases with no gene match: 7.

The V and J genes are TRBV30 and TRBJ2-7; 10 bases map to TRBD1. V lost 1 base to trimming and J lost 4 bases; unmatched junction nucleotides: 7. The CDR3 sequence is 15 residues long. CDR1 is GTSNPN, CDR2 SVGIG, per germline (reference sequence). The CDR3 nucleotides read TGTGCCTGGAGTGCCTCCGGGACAGGGGTTTACGAGCAGTACTTC. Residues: CAWSASGTGVYEQYF. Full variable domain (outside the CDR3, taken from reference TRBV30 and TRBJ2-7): SQTIHQWPATLVQPVGSPLSLECTVEGTSNPNLYWYRQAAGRGLQLLFYSVGIGQISSEVPQNLSASRPQDRQFILSSKKLLLSDSGFYLCAWSASGTGVYEQYFGPGTRLTVT.

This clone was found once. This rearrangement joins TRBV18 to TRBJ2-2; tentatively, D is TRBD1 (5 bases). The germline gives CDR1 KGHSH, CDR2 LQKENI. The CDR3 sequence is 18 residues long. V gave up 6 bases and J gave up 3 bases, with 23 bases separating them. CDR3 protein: CASSGATVNTADTGELFF. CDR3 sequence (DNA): TGTGCCAGCTCTGGGGCGACAGTAAACACTGCGGACACCGGGGAGCTGTTTTTT.

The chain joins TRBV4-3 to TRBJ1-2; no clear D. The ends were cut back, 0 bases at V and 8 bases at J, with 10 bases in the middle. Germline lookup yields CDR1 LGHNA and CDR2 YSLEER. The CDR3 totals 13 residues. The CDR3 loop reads CASSQEEGNGYTF. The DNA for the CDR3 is TGCGCCAGCAGCCAAGAAGAGGGAAACGGCTACACCTTC.

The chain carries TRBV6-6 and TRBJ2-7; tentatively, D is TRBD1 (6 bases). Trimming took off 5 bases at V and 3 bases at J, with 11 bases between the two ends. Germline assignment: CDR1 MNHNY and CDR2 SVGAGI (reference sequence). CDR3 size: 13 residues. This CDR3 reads CASSRQAHYEQYF. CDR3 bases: TGTGCCAGCAGTCGACAGGCTCACTACGAGCAGTACTTC.

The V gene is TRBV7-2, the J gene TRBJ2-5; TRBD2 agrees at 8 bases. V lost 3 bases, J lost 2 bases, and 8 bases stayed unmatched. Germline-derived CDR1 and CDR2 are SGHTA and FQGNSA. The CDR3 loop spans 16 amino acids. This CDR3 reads CASSLQRGSLQETQYF. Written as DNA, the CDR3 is TGTGCCAGCAGCTTGCAGCGGGGGAGTTTGCAAGAGACCCAGTACTTC.

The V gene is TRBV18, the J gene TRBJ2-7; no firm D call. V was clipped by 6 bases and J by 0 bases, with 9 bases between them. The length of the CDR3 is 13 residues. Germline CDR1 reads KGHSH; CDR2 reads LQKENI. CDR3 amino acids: CASSLGYSYEQYF. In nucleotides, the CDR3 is TGTGCCAGCTCCCTGGGATACTCCTACGAGCAGTACTTC.

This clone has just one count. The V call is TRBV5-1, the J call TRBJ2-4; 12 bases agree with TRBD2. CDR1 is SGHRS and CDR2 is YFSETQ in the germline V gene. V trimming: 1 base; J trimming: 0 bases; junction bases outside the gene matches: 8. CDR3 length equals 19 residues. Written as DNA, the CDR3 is TGCGCCAGCAGCTTGACGCCTAGCGGGAGGGGCTCAGCCAAAAACATTCAGTACTTC. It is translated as CASSLTPSGRGSAKNIQYF. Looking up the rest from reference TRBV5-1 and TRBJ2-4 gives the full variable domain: KAGVTQTPRYLIKTRGQQVTLSCSPISGHRSVSWYQQTPGQGLQFLFEYFSETQRNKGNFPGRFSGRQFSNSRSEMNVSTLELGDSALYLCASSLTPSGRGSAKNIQYFGAGTRLSVL.

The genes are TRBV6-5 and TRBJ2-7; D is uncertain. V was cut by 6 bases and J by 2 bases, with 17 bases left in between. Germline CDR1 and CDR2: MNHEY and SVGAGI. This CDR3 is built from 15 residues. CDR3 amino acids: CASRSTLTSTYEQYF. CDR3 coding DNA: TGTGCCAGCAGATCGACTTTGACAAGTACCTACGAGCAGTACTTC.

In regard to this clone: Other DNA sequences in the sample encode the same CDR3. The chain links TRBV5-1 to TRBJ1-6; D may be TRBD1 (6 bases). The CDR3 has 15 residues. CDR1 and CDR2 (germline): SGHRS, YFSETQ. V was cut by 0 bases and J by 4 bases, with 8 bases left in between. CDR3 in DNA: TGCGCCAGCAGCTTGGAGACAGGTTATAATTCACCCCTCCACTTT. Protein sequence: CASSLETGYNSPLHF.

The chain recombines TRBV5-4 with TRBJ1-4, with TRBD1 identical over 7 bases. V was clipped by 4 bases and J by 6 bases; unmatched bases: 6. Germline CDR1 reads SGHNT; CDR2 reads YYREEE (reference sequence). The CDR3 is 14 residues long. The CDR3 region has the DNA TGTGCCAGCAGCAACCGACAGGGCGATGAAAAACTGTTTTTT. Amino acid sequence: CASSNRQGDEKLFF.

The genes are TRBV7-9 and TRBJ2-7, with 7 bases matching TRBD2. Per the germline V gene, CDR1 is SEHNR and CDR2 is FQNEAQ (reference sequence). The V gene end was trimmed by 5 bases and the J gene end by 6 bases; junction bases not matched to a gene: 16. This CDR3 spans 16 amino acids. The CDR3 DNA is TGTGCCAGCAGCCCCAATTTGTGGGAGGGCCCTGGCGAGCAGTACTTC. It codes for CASSPNLWEGPGEQYF.

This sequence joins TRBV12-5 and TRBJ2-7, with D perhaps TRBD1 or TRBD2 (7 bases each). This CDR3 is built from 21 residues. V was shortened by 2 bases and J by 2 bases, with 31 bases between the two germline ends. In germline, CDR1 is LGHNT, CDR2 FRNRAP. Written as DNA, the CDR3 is TGTGCTAGTGGTTTGCCCGCGCCCCCCGGGACAGTTATAGCGGGTCCCTACGAGCAGTACTTC. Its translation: CASGLPAPPGTVIAGPYEQYF.

The DNA for the CDR3 is TGTGCCAGCAGAGTTGGCGGGGGAGGGGAGACCCAGTACTTC. Translated, it gives CASRVGGGGETQYF. The V call is TRBV7-9, the J call TRBJ2-5; TRBD2 aligns across 7 bases. With V trimmed by 6 bases and J by 5 bases, 9 bases remained unmatched. Germline V CDR1 and CDR2: SEHNR, FQNEAQ (reference sequence). The CDR3 is 14 residues long.

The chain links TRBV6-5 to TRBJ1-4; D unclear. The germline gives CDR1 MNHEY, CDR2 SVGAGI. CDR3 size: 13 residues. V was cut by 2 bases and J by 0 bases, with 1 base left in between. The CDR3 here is CASSYTTNEKLFF. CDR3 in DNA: TGTGCCAGCAGTTACACAACTAATGAAAAACTGTTTTTT.

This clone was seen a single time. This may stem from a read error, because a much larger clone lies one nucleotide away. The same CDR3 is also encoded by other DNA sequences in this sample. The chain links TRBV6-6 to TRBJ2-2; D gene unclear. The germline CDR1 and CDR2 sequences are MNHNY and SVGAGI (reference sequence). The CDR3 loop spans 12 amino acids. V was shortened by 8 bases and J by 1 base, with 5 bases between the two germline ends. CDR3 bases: TGTGCCAGCTCACGGAACACCGGGGAGCTGTTTTTT. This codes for CASSRNTGELFF.